This passage covers 17 T cell receptor beta chains from one sample sequenced in a study of cytomegalovirus exposure and HLA in healthy donors. This PCR relied on a set of 60 Vbeta primers and 13 Jbeta primers. Sequenced by immunoSEQ multiplex PCR; TCRdb stores in-frame clones only, minus some. The data contain 170,000 or so clones, 75% to 85% of them seen just once; the ten biggest clones take up about 0.7%. Material for sequencing was PBMCs. These receptors originate from a boy aged 5-17 years in good health and CMV-seronegative.

The chain employs TRBV6-5 and TRBJ1-1; D perhaps matches TRBD1 (5 bases). Trimming shortened V by 3 bases and J by 6 bases, and 11 bases separated the two germline ends. The germline CDR1 and CDR2 sequences are MNHEY and SVGAGI. This CDR3 has 13 residues. Written as DNA, the CDR3 is TGTGCCAGCAGTTATCTCGGGACTTCTGAAGCTTTCTTT. It specifies CASSYLGTSEAFF.

V is TRBV6-5 and J is TRBJ2-7; no clear D gene. V dropped 6 bases and J dropped 5 bases, with 17 bases sitting between them. Germline CDR1 MNHEY, CDR2 SVGAGI. The CDR3 totals 14 residues. The CDR3 DNA sequence: TGTGCCAGCAGCCATAGATCCCCTTCGGACGAGCAGTACTTC. Protein: CASSHRSPSDEQYF.

The rearrangement uses TRBV23-1 and TRBJ1-6; D may be TRBD1 (6 bases). TRBV23-1 has ORF status, its function being uncertain. The CDR3 is made up of 20 amino acids. With 0 bases removed from V and 0 bases from J, the gap between germline ends came to 18 bases. The CDR3 sequence is CASSQSWHRQASSYNSPLHF. CDR3 nucleotide sequence: TGCGCCAGCAGTCAATCTTGGCATCGACAGGCGAGCTCCTATAATTCACCCCTCCACTTT.

The chain carries TRBV4-3 and TRBJ1-2, with D uncertain. The length of the CDR3 is 14 residues. Germline assignment: CDR1 LGHNA and CDR2 YSLEER. V gave up 0 bases and J gave up 8 bases, with 13 bases separating them. The CDR3 sequence is CASSQEQTVGGYTF. The CDR3 DNA reads as TGCGCCAGCAGCCAAGAACAGACCGTCGGCGGCTACACCTTC.

The gene calls are TRBV6-1 and TRBJ1-6; tentatively, D is TRBD1 (5 bases). Per the germline V gene, CDR1 is MNHNS and CDR2 is SASEGT. This CDR3 is built from 14 residues. V lost 2 bases and J lost 6, with 8 bases in between. The CDR3 loop reads CASSETGSNSPLHF. The CDR3, as DNA: TGTGCCAGCAGTGAAACAGGCTCTAATTCACCCCTCCACTTT.

The CDR3, as DNA: TGTGCCAGTAGTGAGACAGTCCAAGAGACCCAGTACTTC. This gives the protein CASSETVQETQYF. The chain has TRBV19 and TRBJ2-5, with a possible D match to TRBD1 (5 bases). V lost 5 bases and J 1 base, leaving 8 bases between the germline ends. This CDR3 is 13 amino acids long. CDR1 is LNHDA, CDR2 SQIVND, per germline (reference sequence).

The rearrangement links TRBV9 to TRBJ1-1; 7 bases are shared with TRBD1. Germline values: CDR1 SGDLS, CDR2 YYNGEE. After removal of 3 bases from V and 5 bases from J, the junction contained 13 bases not matched to a gene. The CDR3 runs 16 residues. CDR3 protein: CASSATLTGPGTEAFF. CDR3 DNA sequence: TGTGCCAGCAGCGCTACATTGACAGGGCCGGGGACTGAAGCTTTCTTT.

The CDR3: CAISETVREAGYTF. CDR3 DNA sequence: TGTGCCATCAGTGAGACAGTCAGGGAGGCTGGCTACACCTTC. The rearrangement joins TRBV10-3 to TRBJ1-2; a possible D gene is TRBD1 (5 bases). The length of the CDR3 is 14 residues. V shed 2 bases and J shed 7 bases, with 14 bases lying between them. Germline V gene sequence: CDR1 ENHRY, CDR2 SYGVKD.

The V call is TRBV9, the J call TRBJ2-1, with 7 bases aligning to TRBD2. The V gene end was trimmed by 4 bases and the J gene end by 0 bases; junction bases not matched to a gene: 7. The CDR3 spans 16 residues. CDR1 is SGDLS, CDR2 YYNGEE, per germline. CDR3: CASSLSGGSSYNEQFF. The CDR3 DNA is TGTGCCAGCAGCCTTTCGGGGGGATCCTCCTACAATGAGCAGTTCTTC. Variable domain in full (rest from reference TRBV9 and TRBJ2-1): DSGVTQTPKHLITATGQRVTLRCSPRSGDLSVYWYQQSLDQGLQFLIQYYNGEERAKGNILERFSAQQFPDLHSELNLSSLELGDSALYFCASSLSGGSSYNEQFFGPGTRLTVL.

The V gene is TRBV18, the J gene TRBJ2-1; no definite D call. V shed 2 bases and J shed 3 bases, with 8 bases lying between them. The germline V gene encodes CDR1 KGHSH and CDR2 LQKENI. This CDR3 is built from 14 residues. The CDR3, as DNA: TGTGCCAGCTCACCATCAGGTATCTACAATGAGCAGTTCTTC. Amino acid sequence: CASSPSGIYNEQFF.

This sequence joins TRBV9 and TRBJ2-7, with 10 positions matching TRBD1. CDR1 is SGDLS, CDR2 YYNGEE, per germline. The CDR3 has 16 amino acids. V gave up 3 bases and J gave up 5 bases; unmatched junction bases: 11. The CDR3 loop reads CASSGRPGQGSHEQYF. CDR3 DNA: TGTGCCAGCAGCGGGAGACCGGGACAGGGGAGCCACGAGCAGTACTTC.

The count of this clone is one. The V gene is TRBV5-5, the J gene TRBJ1-1; D possibly corresponds to TRBD1 (6 bases). This CDR3 is built from 13 residues. Germline CDR1 and CDR2: SGHKS and YYEKEE (reference sequence). V was trimmed by 0 bases and J by 4 bases, leaving 7 bases between them. Here the CDR3 DNA reads TGTGCCAGCAGCTTGGGAGGGGGCACTGAAGCTTTCTTT. Amino acid sequence: CASSLGGGTEAFF. Supplemented by reference TRBV5-5 and TRBJ1-1, the full variable domain reads DAGVTQSPTHLIKTRGQQVTLRCSPISGHKSVSWYQQVLGQGPQFIFQYYEKEERGRGNFPDRFSARQFPNYSSELNVNALLLGDSALYLCASSLGGGTEAFFGQGTRLTVV.

The rearrangement links TRBV7-2 to TRBJ1-2, with 9 bases fitting TRBD1. Germline CDR1 SGHTA, CDR2 FQGNSA. The CDR3 totals 15 residues. V dropped 8 bases and J dropped 5; count of bases not matched to a gene: 12. The CDR3 DNA follows: TGTGCCAGCGCCTTAGGGACAGGGTTAGGGTATGGCTACACCTTC. Amino acids: CASALGTGLGYGYTF.

This chain uses TRBV11-2 with TRBJ2-7; TRBD2 might be the D (6 bases). This CDR3 comprises 18 residues. V lost 5 bases and J 3 bases, leaving 26 bases between the germline ends. Per germline, CDR1 SGHAT and CDR2 FQNNGV. CDR3 in DNA: TGTGCCAGCAGCCCCGCCGGGGGTGCTAGGAAGAGGGGCTACGAGCAGTACTTC. Its protein product is CASSPAGGARKRGYEQYF.

This clone came up once. Its ends do not fully match the called genes, so a read error is possible. V usage is TRBV2 and J usage is TRBJ2-1; the match to TRBD1 covers 11 bases. This CDR3 has 14 amino acids. The germline CDR1 and CDR2 sequences are SNHLY and FYNNEI. The DNA of the CDR3 is TGTGCCAGCAGCGTGAAGGCGGGACAGGGGGTCGCGGTCTTC. It is translated as CASSVKAGQGVAVF.

The chain has TRBV11-2 and TRBJ1-2; D unclear. The V end was cut by 5 bases, the J end by 3 bases, with 13 bases between. The CDR3 is 14 residues long. Germline CDR1 reads SGHAT; CDR2 reads FQNNGV. Here the CDR3 reads CASSQSWAYYGYTF. The CDR3 nucleotides read TGTGCCAGCAGCCAAAGTTGGGCTTACTATGGCTACACCTTC.

The chain links TRBV27 to TRBJ2-3; TRBD2 agrees at 12 bases. This CDR3 contains 17 residues. J was trimmed by 2 bases and V by 6 bases; bases with no gene match: 9. Germline loops: CDR1 MNHEY, CDR2 SMNVEV (reference sequence). This CDR3 is CASRRQLAGGYTDTQYF. CDR3 DNA sequence: TGTGCCAGCAGACGACAACTAGCGGGGGGTTACACAGATACGCAGTATTTT.